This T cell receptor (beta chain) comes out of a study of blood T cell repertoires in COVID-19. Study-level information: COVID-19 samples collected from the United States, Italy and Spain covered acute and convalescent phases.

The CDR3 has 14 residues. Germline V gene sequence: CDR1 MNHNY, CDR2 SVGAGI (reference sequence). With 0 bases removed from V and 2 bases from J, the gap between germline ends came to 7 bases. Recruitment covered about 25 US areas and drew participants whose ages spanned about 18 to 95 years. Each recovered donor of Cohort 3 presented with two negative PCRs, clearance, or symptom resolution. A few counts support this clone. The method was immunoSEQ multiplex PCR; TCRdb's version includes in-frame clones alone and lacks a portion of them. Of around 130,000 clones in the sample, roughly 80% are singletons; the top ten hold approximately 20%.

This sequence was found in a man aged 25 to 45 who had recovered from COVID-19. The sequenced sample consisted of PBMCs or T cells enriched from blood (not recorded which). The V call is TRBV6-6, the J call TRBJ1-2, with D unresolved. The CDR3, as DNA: TGTGCCAGCAGTTACTCTGGCCAGAACTATGGCTACACCTTC. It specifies CASSYSGQNYGYTF.